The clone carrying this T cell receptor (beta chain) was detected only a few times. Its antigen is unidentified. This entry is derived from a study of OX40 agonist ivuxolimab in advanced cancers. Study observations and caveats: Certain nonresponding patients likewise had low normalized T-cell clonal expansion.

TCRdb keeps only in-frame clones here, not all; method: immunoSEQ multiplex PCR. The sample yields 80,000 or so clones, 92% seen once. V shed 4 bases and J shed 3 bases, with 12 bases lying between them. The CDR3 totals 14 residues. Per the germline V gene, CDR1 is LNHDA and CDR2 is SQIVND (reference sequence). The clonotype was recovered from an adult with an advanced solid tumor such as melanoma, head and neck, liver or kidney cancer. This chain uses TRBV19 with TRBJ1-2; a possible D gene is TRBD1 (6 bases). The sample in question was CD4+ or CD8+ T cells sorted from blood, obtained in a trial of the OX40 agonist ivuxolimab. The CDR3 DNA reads TGTGCCAGTAGTACAAGGGGGGGAGACTATGGCTACACCTTC. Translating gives CASSTRGGDYGYTF.